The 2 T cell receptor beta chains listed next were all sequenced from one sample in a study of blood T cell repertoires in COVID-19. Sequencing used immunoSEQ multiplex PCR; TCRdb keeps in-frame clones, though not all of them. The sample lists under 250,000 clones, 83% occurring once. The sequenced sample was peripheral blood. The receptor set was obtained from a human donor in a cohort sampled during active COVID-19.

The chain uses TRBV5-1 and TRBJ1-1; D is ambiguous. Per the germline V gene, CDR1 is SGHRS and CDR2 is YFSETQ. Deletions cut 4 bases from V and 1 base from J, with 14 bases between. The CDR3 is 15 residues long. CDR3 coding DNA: TGCGCCAGCAGCAACCAGGTACCCACGAACACTGAAGCTTTCTTT. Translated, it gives CASSNQVPTNTEAFF.

The DNA of the CDR3 is TGTGCCAGCAGCTCGGTACGGGGCACCGGGGAGCTGTTTTTT. This encodes CASSSVRGTGELFF. The J gene is TRBJ2-2, the V gene TRBV5-6; D possibly corresponds to TRBD2 (5 bases). The germline V gene has CDR1 SGHDT and CDR2 YYEEEE. V dropped 3 bases and J dropped 4 bases, with 10 bases sitting between them. The CDR3 extends over 14 amino acids.